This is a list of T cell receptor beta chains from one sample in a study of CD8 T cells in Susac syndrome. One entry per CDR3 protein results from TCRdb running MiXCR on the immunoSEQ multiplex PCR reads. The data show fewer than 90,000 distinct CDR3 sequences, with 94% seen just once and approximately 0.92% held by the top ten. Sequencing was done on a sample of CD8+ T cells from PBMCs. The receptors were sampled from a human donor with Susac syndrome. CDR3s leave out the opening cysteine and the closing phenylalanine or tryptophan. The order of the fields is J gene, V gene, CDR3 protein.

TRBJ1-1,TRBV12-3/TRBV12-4,ASSIRDRPNTEAF
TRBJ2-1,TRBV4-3,ASSHIWFTMKQF
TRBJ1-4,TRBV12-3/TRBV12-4,ASSLVWWGQGEKLF
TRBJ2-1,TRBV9,ASSVDSGEDGAQF
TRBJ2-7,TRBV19,ATSGGHVWEQY
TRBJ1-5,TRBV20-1,SAPNGRGRRQPQH
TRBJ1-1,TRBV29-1,SVPQVANTEAF
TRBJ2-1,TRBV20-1,SARDDPGLGVWEQF
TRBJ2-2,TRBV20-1,SARPLGLAGNTGELF
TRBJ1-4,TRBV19,ASSISHSSEKLF
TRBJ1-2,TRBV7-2,GNREQLDYT
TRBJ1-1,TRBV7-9,ASSPPRTTNTEAF
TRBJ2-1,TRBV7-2,ASSFLAGAYNEQF
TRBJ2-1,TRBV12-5,ASGYLTDFSYNEQF
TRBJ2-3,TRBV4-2,ASSQEGRGAADTQY
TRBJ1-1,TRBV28,ASSFPGDLGTEAF
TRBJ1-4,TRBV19,ASNTLYATDRTRELF
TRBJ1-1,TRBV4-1,ASSQDRGYTEAF
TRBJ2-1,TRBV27,ASSQGAYNEQF
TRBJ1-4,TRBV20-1,SASGLLEEKLF